Given below is one T cell receptor (beta chain) in context. Its antigen is currently unknown. This specimen comes from a study of T cell responses to AZD1222 COVID-19 vaccine. J lost 3 bases, V lost 4 bases, and 10 bases had no gene match. There are 16 residues in the CDR3. CDR1 is SGHTS, CDR2 YDEGEE, per germline. Study-wide findings and caveats: Across spike, vaccine-associated CD4 TCRs were found, dominant at 160-218 and 743-854.

Libraries were prepared by immunoSEQ multiplex PCR; TCRdb keeps only in-frame clonotypes and omits some of them. This table holds around 78,000 clones, 90% found once. This chain links TRBV5-8 with TRBJ2-3; 8 nucleotides match TRBD2. The sequence came from an adult who received the AZD1222 COVID-19 vaccine. The material sequenced was peripheral blood, taken 28 days after the second AZD1222 dose. The CDR3 is CASSQPWGLGTDTQYF. CDR3 nucleotides: TGTGCCAGCAGCCAACCCTGGGGACTAGGGACAGATACGCAGTATTTT.